Described below is a single TCR beta chain sequence and its context. The data are from a study of shared clonotypes between healthy human individuals. The run depth of the assay was deep. Using about 0.2 ug DNA, around 30,000 T cell genomes, the sorted-subset replicate PCRs were run. Generated by immunoSEQ multiplex PCR, the TCRdb table keeps only in-frame clones and is missing some. Among 2 million to 2.5 million clones listed, roughly 93% were seen once. This receptor was obtained from a man younger than 35 in good health. Some clones in this sample may be carry-over from other donors' samples. Sequenced material: naive CD4+ T cells from PBMCs. As to subset: CD45RA+ positively selected.

The CDR3 reads CASSDPPFEKYF. CDR3 bases: TGTGCCAGCAGTGATCCTCCTTTTGAAAAGTACTTC. The chain links TRBV2 to TRBJ2-7; no clear D gene. The CDR3 has 12 amino acids. From germline, CDR1 is SNHLY and CDR2 FYNNEI. V was clipped by 3 bases and J by 11 bases, with 14 bases between them. The complete variable domain, with remaining parts taken from reference TRBV2 and TRBJ2-7, reads EPEVTQTPSHQVTQMGQEVILRCVPISNHLYFYWYRQILGQKVEFLVSFYNNEISEKSEIFDDQFSVERPDGSNFTLKIRSTKLEDSAMYFCASSDPPFEKYFGPGTRLTVT.